This is a list of T cell receptor beta chains from one sample in a study of blood T cell repertoires in COVID-19. Here immunoSEQ multiplex PCR was the method, and the copy in TCRdb shows in-frame clones only, minus some. The sample includes about 130,000 clones, approximately 84% of them seen just once. Sequencing was performed on peripheral blood. These receptors were collected from a man aged 60 to 75 with acute or convalescent COVID-19. The CDR3 runs from the conserved cysteine through the conserved F or W.

V gene | CDR3 protein
TRBV14 | CASSQDSSLAKNIQYF
TRBV5-1 | CASSLTNRGPDYNSPLHF
TRBV5-4 | CASSLAGGPHNEQFF
TRBV19 | CASSISPRGLDTQYF
TRBV7-9 | CASRGNLREAEQYF
TRBV27 | CASSFNRQETQYF
TRBV12-3/TRBV12-4 | CASSAGSPLHF
TRBV2 | CASSAGLPERTQYF
TRBV10-3 | CAITEGGTDTQYF
TRBV10-3 | CASREQAASTDTQYF